Shown below are 32 T cell receptor beta chains from a single sample sequenced in a study of beta chain features in type 1 diabetes (dated by TCRdb to 2016 to 2019). Here is what the overall study found, with its caveats: A moderate but significant shortening of TCRB CDR3 length was observed in type 1 diabetes patients in all four CD4+ subsets.

The library relied on the immunoSEQ multiplex PCR assay. The entire isolated RNA was reverse transcribed using the High Capacity cDNA Reverse Transcription Kit, and thus expressed TCRB transcripts were sequenced. The clones in this table, taken by TCRdb from immuneACCESS, are in-frame only. Not every clone is retained; where verified, under half of the shortfall comes from an unresolved V gene, and the cause of the rest is unknown. The sample contains around 250,000 clones, around 15% of them found a single time. The ten largest make up 0.015% to 0.02% of the sample. These receptors have no known antigen. Sequencing was done on a sample of naive CD4+ T cells from blood. The sample's cell subset or site label, decoded: true naive CD4+ T cells. All receptors come from a man aged 25-40 years with type 1 diabetes.

This clone has just a few counts. This chain joins TRBV5-6 and TRBJ2-5; no clear D gene. The CDR3 totals 14 residues. The V gene lost 5 bases and the J gene lost 4 bases, with 15 bases spanning the gap. The germline gives CDR1 SGHDT, CDR2 YYEEEE. CDR3 bases: TGTGCCAGCAGAAATCGACGAGGCGCAGAGACCCAGTACTTC. Translation: CASRNRRGAETQYF.

This chain connects TRBV7-9 to TRBJ2-7; TRBD1 matches at 8 bases. CDR3 size: 14 residues. Trimming cost V 11 bases and J 6 bases; bases outside gene matches: 15. Germline values: CDR1 SEHNR, CDR2 FQNEAQ (reference sequence). CDR3 sequence reads: CAASARTGSGEQYF. As DNA, the CDR3 is TGTGCCGCTTCGGCCCGGACAGGGTCTGGCGAGCAGTACTTC.

The sample holds a few counts of this clone. Within the sample, other DNA sequences also encode this same CDR3. The chain recombines TRBV7-2 with TRBJ2-7, with a weak D call TRBD1 (5 bases). Germline V gene sequence: CDR1 SGHTA, CDR2 FQGNSA. The CDR3 extends over 12 amino acids. Trimming pared 2 bases from V and 3 bases from J, leaving 5 bases between. The DNA of the CDR3 is TGTGCCAGCAGCTTACAGGGCTACGAGCAGTACTTC. Its translation is CASSLQGYEQYF.

This clone showed up just a few times. CDR3 nucleotide sequence: TGTGCCAGCAGCTCCCGGGACAGGGGTACTGAAGCTTTCTTT. It encodes CASSSRDRGTEAFF. The chain employs TRBV5-6 and TRBJ1-1, with TRBD1 matching 10 bases. This CDR3 region has 14 residues. Germline loops: CDR1 SGHDT, CDR2 YYEEEE. The V and J ends lost 3 bases and 5 bases, in that order; junction bases with no gene match: 4.

This clone was recorded a few times. The chain combines TRBV20-1 with TRBJ2-7, with D perhaps matching TRBD2 (5 bases). Germline V lookup: CDR1 DFQATT, CDR2 SNEGSKA (reference sequence). The CDR3 length is 11 residues. The V end was cut by 7 bases, the J end by 5 bases, with 12 bases between. CDR3 region: CSGWGSDEQYF. CDR3 coding DNA: TGCAGTGGTTGGGGTAGCGACGAGCAGTACTTC.

The chain recombines TRBV28 with TRBJ2-2; D gene unclear. The CDR3 spans 11 residues. Trimming left V 6 bases short and J 8 bases short, with 7 bases between. Germline V gene lookup returns CDR1 MDHEN and CDR2 SYDVKM. The CDR3 protein is CASSPRGELFF. CDR3 nucleotides: TGTGCCAGCAGCCCCCGGGGGGAGCTGTTTTTT. Together with reference TRBV28 and TRBJ2-2, the CDR3 gives the full variable domain: DVKVTQSSRYLVKRTGEKVFLECVQDMDHENMFWYRQDPGLGLRLIYFSYDVKMKEKGDIPEGYSVSREKKERFSLILESASTNQTSMYLCASSPRGELFFGEGSRLTVL.

This clone came up a few times. The chain is built from TRBV15 and TRBJ1-2, with TRBD1 matching over 8 bases. Germline V gives CDR1 LNHNV, CDR2 YYDKDF (reference sequence). The CDR3 runs 14 residues. V trimming: 3 bases; J trimming: 4 bases; junction bases outside the gene matches: 4. The CDR3 here is CATSRADRGYGYTF. DNA for the CDR3: TGTGCCACCAGCAGGGCCGACAGGGGCTATGGCTACACCTTC. The variable domain in full, with the rest retrieved from reference TRBV15 and TRBJ1-2, is DAMVIQNPRYQVTQFGKPVTLSCSQTLNHNVMYWYQQKSSQAPKLLFHYYDKDFNNEADTPDNFQSRRPNTSFCFLDIRSPGLGDTAMYLCATSRADRGYGYTFGSGTRLTVV.

This clone occurred a few times. The rearrangement uses TRBV5-6 and TRBJ2-5; 10 nucleotides align to TRBD1. Looked up from germline, CDR1 is SGHDT and CDR2 is YYEEEE. V shed 2 bases and J 4 bases; nucleotides not matched to a gene: 11. This CDR3 has 17 residues. The CDR3 sequence: CASSFRGTGVVGETQYF. In nucleotides, the CDR3 is TGTGCCAGCAGCTTCCGCGGGACAGGGGTAGTAGGAGAGACCCAGTACTTC.

The chain carries TRBV19 and TRBJ2-6, with D tentatively TRBD1 (5 bases). This CDR3 comprises 15 residues. Germline V CDR1 and CDR2: LNHDA, SQIVND (reference sequence). Trimming cost V 5 bases and J 2 bases, with 10 bases left between them. CDR3 sequence: CASSEQVAGANVLTF. The CDR3 DNA is TGTGCCAGTAGTGAACAGGTTGCTGGGGCCAACGTCCTGACTTTC.

This clone has only a few counts. The chain recombines TRBV11-2 with TRBJ1-5; D ambiguous. The V end lost 6 bases, the J end lost 8 bases, and 17 bases lay between the germline ends. CDR3 size: 14 residues. Germline values: CDR1 SGHAT, CDR2 FQNNGV. CDR3 in amino acids: CASSSGRFGKPQHF. Written as DNA, the CDR3 is TGTGCCAGCAGTTCCGGACGGTTCGGGAAGCCCCAGCATTTT.

In the case of this clone: The same CDR3 also results from other DNA sequences found in this sample. CDR3 region: CASSYRQGNQPQHF. CDR3 sequence (DNA): TGTGCCAGCAGTTACAGACAGGGCAATCAGCCCCAGCATTTT. The chain recombines TRBV6-5 with TRBJ1-5, with D tentatively TRBD1 (6 bases). CDR3 size: 14 residues. V lost 2 bases, J lost 2 bases, and 7 bases lay in between. CDR1 is MNHEY and CDR2 is SVGAGI in the germline V gene.

The chain carries TRBV19 and TRBJ2-7, with TRBD2 identical over 8 bases. The CDR3 is 13 residues long. Germline V gene sequence: CDR1 LNHDA, CDR2 SQIVND (reference sequence). With 8 bases clipped from V and 1 base from J, the junction kept 4 bases outside the gene matches. The DNA for the CDR3 is TGTGCCAGTCGGGCTAGCGGGTCCTACGAGCAGTACTTC. Its translation: CASRASGSYEQYF.

This clone came up a few times. The J gene is TRBJ2-1, the V gene TRBV6-5; a weak D match, TRBD2 (6 bases). The CDR3 contains 14 residues. Trimming removed 4 bases at V and 9 bases at J, with 16 bases between. The germline gives CDR1 MNHEY, CDR2 SVGAGI. The CDR3 sequence: CASSSAGGGGEQFF. The CDR3 DNA is TGTGCCAGCAGTTCCGCCGGGGGTGGGGGTGAGCAGTTCTTC.

The rearrangement links TRBV15 to TRBJ1-2, with D unresolved. With 0 bases removed from V and 7 bases from J, the gap between germline ends came to 30 bases. The CDR3 runs to 20 residues. Germline V CDR1 and CDR2: LNHNV, YYDKDF (reference sequence). The DNA of the CDR3 is TGTGCCACCAGCAGAGAACGACTACAGCCCAAGGTGTCAAACGAGGGTGGCTACACCTTC. As protein: CATSRERLQPKVSNEGGYTF.

The chain uses TRBV6-6 and TRBJ1-5; D not resolved. Germline V gene lookup returns CDR1 MNHNY and CDR2 SVGAGI (reference sequence). Trimming removed 6 bases at V and 6 bases at J, with 12 bases between. There are 13 residues in the CDR3. DNA for the CDR3: TGTGCCAGCAGCCCGGGATCGCGTCAGCCCCAGCATTTT. Translating it yields CASSPGSRQPQHF.

The table lists this clone with a few counts. The chain couples TRBV5-1 to TRBJ2-3, with 7 bases that match TRBD1. Germline CDR1 and CDR2: SGHRS and YFSETQ. V shed 4 bases, J shed 3 bases, and the junction held 11 bases outside the gene matches. CDR3 size: 16 residues. The CDR3 is CASSRYMHRGTDTQYF. The CDR3 nucleotides read TGCGCCAGCAGCAGATACATGCACAGGGGAACAGATACGCAGTATTTT.

This clone has ten or more counts. V and J are TRBV30 and TRBJ1-1; 7 nucleotides align to TRBD1. This CDR3 spans 13 amino acids. The ends lost 0 bases at V and 7 bases at J; junction bases unmatched: 5. CDR1 and CDR2 from the germline V gene are GTSNPN and SVGIG (reference sequence). The CDR3 DNA is TGTGCCTGGAGTGTTCGGACAGGAGTTGAAGCTTTCTTT. Its protein product is CAWSVRTGVEAFF.

V usage is TRBV10-2 and J usage is TRBJ2-2, with TRBD2 matching over 13 bases. Looked up from germline, CDR1 is WSHSY and CDR2 is SAAADI. The V segment lost 0 bases and the J segment 6 bases; nucleotides outside the gene matches: 4. This CDR3 spans 17 amino acids. The CDR3 loop is CASSESGTSGTPGELFF. Written as DNA, the CDR3 is TGCGCCAGCAGTGAGTCCGGGACTAGCGGGACTCCCGGGGAGCTGTTTTTT.

V usage is TRBV15 and J usage is TRBJ2-7; 8 bases agree with TRBD1. Germline assignment: CDR1 LNHNV and CDR2 YYDKDF (reference sequence). The CDR3 extends over 14 amino acids. Losses at the gene ends were 5 bases for V and 6 bases for J; bases not matched to a gene: 9. CDR3: CATSYRQGKGEQYF. CDR3 in DNA: TGTGCCACCAGCTACCGACAGGGGAAAGGCGAGCAGTACTTC. Supplemented by reference TRBV15 and TRBJ2-7, the full variable domain reads DAMVIQNPRYQVTQFGKPVTLSCSQTLNHNVMYWYQQKSSQAPKLLFHYYDKDFNNEADTPDNFQSRRPNTSFCFLDIRSPGLGDTAMYLCATSYRQGKGEQYFGPGTRLTVT.

The DNA for the CDR3 is TGTGCCAGCAGCTTACTGTCTAGCACCCTCAGAAGGGATACGCAGTATTTT. It is translated as CASSLLSSTLRRDTQYF. The chain has TRBV7-2 and TRBJ2-3, with TRBD2 as a possible D gene (5 bases). Germline V gives CDR1 SGHTA, CDR2 FQGNSA. V dropped 2 bases and J dropped 6 bases, with 21 bases sitting between them. This CDR3 has 17 residues.

The chain recombines TRBV9 with TRBJ1-1, with 8 nucleotides matching TRBD1. CDR1 is SGDLS, CDR2 YYNGEE, per germline. V shed 4 bases, J shed 10 bases, and the junction held 6 bases outside the gene matches. The CDR3 covers 12 residues. The CDR3 reads CASSQGAGRAFF. In DNA, the CDR3 is TGTGCCAGCAGCCAGGGGGCCGGTCGAGCTTTCTTT.

The rearrangement joins TRBV30 to TRBJ1-4; 9 nucleotides agree with TRBD1. The CDR3 is 17 residues long. Trimming took 1 base from V and 5 from J; bases not matched to a gene: 11. CDR1 is GTSNPN and CDR2 is SVGIG in the germline V gene (reference sequence). CDR3 protein: CAWSGFSWTGENEKLFF. The DNA for the CDR3 is TGTGCCTGGAGTGGCTTCTCCTGGACAGGGGAAAATGAAAAACTGTTTTTT.

The V and J genes are TRBV11-2 and TRBJ2-6; maybe TRBD1 (6 bases). Trimming removed 4 bases at V and 2 bases at J, with 9 bases between. From germline, CDR1 is SGHAT and CDR2 FQNNGV. This CDR3 is built from 15 residues. CDR3: CASSSYRAGANVLTF. The CDR3 DNA follows: TGTGCCAGCAGCTCGTACAGGGCTGGGGCCAACGTCCTGACTTTC.

The gene calls are TRBV18 and TRBJ2-2; 7 nucleotides align to TRBD2. Germline trimming cut 1 base from V and 5 bases from J; bases unmatched to any gene: 4. Germline CDR1 and CDR2: KGHSH and LQKENI. This CDR3 is 15 amino acids long. CDR3 coding DNA: TGTGCCAGCTCACCACAGCGGGACCCGACCGGGGAGCTGTTTTTT. Protein product: CASSPQRDPTGELFF.

The CDR3 bases are TGTGCCAGTAGTATAGCAGGGGTCCGCCAAGAGACCCAGTACTTC. The encoded protein is CASSIAGVRQETQYF. The V call is TRBV19, the J call TRBJ2-5; perhaps TRBD1 as D (6 bases). The germline gives CDR1 LNHDA, CDR2 SQIVND (reference sequence). The CDR3 is made up of 15 amino acids. The ends were cut back, 1 base at V and 1 base at J, with 10 bases in the middle.

This clone turned up a few times. The chain links TRBV5-4 to TRBJ2-1, with D tentatively TRBD2 (6 bases). This CDR3 is 15 amino acids long. Looked up from germline, CDR1 is SGHNT and CDR2 is YYREEE (reference sequence). Trimming took off 0 bases at V and 1 base at J, with 8 bases between the two ends. The CDR3 coding sequence is TGTGCCAGCAGCTTGGTCGGGGGATCCTACAATGAGCAGTTCTTC. Amino acid sequence: CASSLVGGSYNEQFF.

This chain uses TRBV6-5 with TRBJ1-1; D might be TRBD1 (6 bases). V lost 4 bases, J lost 4 bases, and 13 bases lay in between. The CDR3 has 14 residues. Germline lookup yields CDR1 MNHEY and CDR2 SVGAGI. CDR3 in DNA: TGTGCCAGCAGTTTTAACAGGGTACCCACTGAAGCTTTCTTT. This gives the protein CASSFNRVPTEAFF.

Turning to this clone: The junction shows a germline mismatch at one end, possibly a read error. The V gene is TRBV7-7, the J gene TRBJ2-2, with 7 positions matching TRBD1. The CDR3 contains 15 residues. In germline, CDR1 is SSHAT, CDR2 FNYEAQ (reference sequence). The CDR3, as DNA: TGTGCTAGCAGACCTGGGACAGCGAACACCGGGGAGCTGTTTTTT. Its translation: CASRPGTANTGELFF.

V usage is TRBV29-1 and J usage is TRBJ1-1, with D possibly matching TRBD1 (5 bases). The germline gives CDR1 SQVTM, CDR2 ANQGSEA. The CDR3 covers 12 residues. Trimming stripped 6 bases from V and 9 bases from J, with 17 bases between. The CDR3 protein is CSVPPWAGKAFF. The CDR3 coding sequence is TGCAGCGTCCCTCCATGGGCAGGGAAAGCTTTCTTT.

The chain links TRBV7-2 to TRBJ2-3, with TRBD2 identical over 13 bases. With 4 bases clipped from V and 4 bases from J, the junction kept 11 bases outside the gene matches. This CDR3 spans 18 amino acids. Looked up from germline, CDR1 is SGHTA and CDR2 is FQGNSA. The CDR3: CASSYKWKLAGGSDTQYF. The CDR3 DNA is TGTGCCAGCAGCTACAAATGGAAACTAGCGGGAGGGTCAGATACGCAGTATTTT.

This clone was observed once. V is TRBV7-2 and J is TRBJ2-5; 8 positions match TRBD2. V was clipped by 5 bases and J by 4 bases; unmatched bases: 9. The CDR3 contains 15 residues. Germline-derived CDR1 and CDR2 are SGHTA and FQGNSA. CDR3 in amino acids: CASSRTSLGGETQYF. The DNA for the CDR3 is TGTGCCAGCAGCCGGACTAGCTTGGGGGGAGAGACCCAGTACTTC.

This clone was counted a few times. The chain employs TRBV9 and TRBJ1-5, with D possibly being TRBD1 (5 bases). The V end lost 5 bases, the J end lost 2 bases, and 14 bases lay between the germline ends. CDR3 length equals 15 residues. Germline V lookup: CDR1 SGDLS, CDR2 YYNGEE. CDR3 region: CASSPQGLGNQPQHF. Here the CDR3 DNA reads TGTGCCAGCAGTCCCCAGGGTTTGGGCAATCAGCCCCAGCATTTT.